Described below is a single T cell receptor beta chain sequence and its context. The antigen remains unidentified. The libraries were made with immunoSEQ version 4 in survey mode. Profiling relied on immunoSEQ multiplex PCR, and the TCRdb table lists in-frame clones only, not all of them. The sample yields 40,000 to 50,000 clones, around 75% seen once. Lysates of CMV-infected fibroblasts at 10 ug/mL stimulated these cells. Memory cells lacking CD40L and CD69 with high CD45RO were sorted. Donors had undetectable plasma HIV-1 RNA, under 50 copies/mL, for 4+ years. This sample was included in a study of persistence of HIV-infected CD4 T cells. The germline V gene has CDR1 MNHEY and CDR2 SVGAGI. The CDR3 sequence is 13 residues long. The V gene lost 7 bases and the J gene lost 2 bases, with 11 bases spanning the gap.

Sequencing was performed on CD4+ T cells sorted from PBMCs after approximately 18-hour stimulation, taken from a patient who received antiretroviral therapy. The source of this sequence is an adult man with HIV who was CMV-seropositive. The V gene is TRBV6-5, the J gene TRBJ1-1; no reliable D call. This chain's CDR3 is CASMSDLNTEAFF. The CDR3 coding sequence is TGTGCCAGCATGTCAGACCTTAACACTGAAGCTTTCTTT.